This passage covers 24 T cell receptor beta chains from one sample sequenced in a study of long-term antiretroviral therapy in people with HIV. Assay version v3.0 of immunoSEQ was used, and it was run at survey level. The repertoire was sequenced with immunoSEQ multiplex PCR; TCRdb's copy has only in-frame clones and lacks some. The repertoire holds tens of thousands of clones, with over 80% as singletons. The sample was unsorted PBMCs, taken almost 2.9 years after starting antiretroviral therapy. These receptor sequences come from a man aged 25-40 years with HIV.

This chain connects TRBV28 to TRBJ1-1; D might be TRBD1 (6 bases). Germline CDR1 is MDHEN and CDR2 is SYDVKM. V lost 7 bases and J 3 bases, leaving 18 bases between the germline ends. This CDR3 is built from 15 residues. CDR3 amino acids: CASTKMGGPDTEAFF. In nucleotides, the CDR3 is TGTGCCAGCACCAAAATGGGGGGCCCGGACACTGAAGCTTTCTTT.

This CDR3 is CASSGQGFGNQPQHF. Here the CDR3 DNA reads TGTGCCAGCAGTGGACAGGGTTTTGGCAATCAGCCCCAGCATTTT. This sequence joins TRBV2 and TRBJ1-5, with TRBD1 matching over 7 bases. V lost 4 bases to trimming and J lost 2 bases; unmatched junction nucleotides: 5. There are 15 residues in the CDR3. The V gene's germline CDR1 is SNHLY and CDR2 FYNNEI.

V is TRBV11-2 and J is TRBJ1-6; D gene ambiguous. The CDR3 sequence is 15 residues long. Trimming removed 1 base from V and 5 bases from J, with 9 bases in between. The germline gives CDR1 SGHAT, CDR2 FQNNGV. CDR3 sequence: CASSLAGIHNSPLHF. The CDR3 nucleotides are TGTGCCAGCAGCTTAGCAGGAATTCATAATTCACCCCTCCACTTT.

The chain uses TRBV5-1 and TRBJ2-1, with TRBD2 identical over 15 bases. J gave up 5 bases and V 0 bases, and 3 bases lay outside the gene matches. The germline V gene encodes CDR1 SGHRS and CDR2 YFSETQ. This CDR3 spans 17 amino acids. CDR3 DNA: TGCGCCAGCAGCTTGGGGACTAGCGGGGGGGCTGACAATGAGCAGTTCTTC. It yields the protein CASSLGTSGGADNEQFF.

The gene calls are TRBV11-2 and TRBJ2-1; possibly TRBD1 or TRBD2 for D (6 bases each). CDR1 is SGHAT and CDR2 is FQNNGV in the germline V gene. V was shortened by 0 bases and J by 8 bases, with 11 bases between the two germline ends. The CDR3 is made up of 14 amino acids. CDR3 amino acids: CASSLDFGGHEQFF. In DNA form, the CDR3 reads TGTGCCAGCAGCTTAGATTTCGGGGGCCATGAGCAGTTCTTC.

Only one count was recorded for this clone. The chain recombines TRBV4-1 with TRBJ1-3; a possible D gene is TRBD1 (5 bases). The CDR3 loop spans 16 amino acids. Germline assignment: CDR1 MGHRA and CDR2 YSYEKL. The ends were cut back, 1 base at V and 2 bases at J, with 12 bases in the middle. The CDR3 nucleotides are TGCGCCAGCAGCCAAGGCCCCCGGGGGACTGGAAACACCATATATTTT. This encodes CASSQGPRGTGNTIYF.

The rearrangement uses TRBV19 and TRBJ2-2; tentative D call: TRBD2 (5 bases). In germline, CDR1 is LNHDA, CDR2 SQIVND (reference sequence). The ends were cut back, 1 base at V and 1 base at J, with 10 bases in the middle. The CDR3 contains 16 residues. CDR3 protein: CASSIGGGLNTGELFF. DNA of the CDR3: TGTGCCAGTAGTATAGGCGGCGGACTGAACACCGGGGAGCTGTTTTTT.

The rearrangement uses TRBV7-2 and TRBJ1-1; D is ambiguous. In germline, CDR1 is SGHTA, CDR2 FQGNSA. The CDR3 has 13 amino acids. The V gene lost 1 base and the J gene lost 3 bases, with 6 bases spanning the gap. In DNA form, the CDR3 reads TGTGCCAGCAGCTTAGATATGGACACTGAAGCTTTCTTT. This encodes CASSLDMDTEAFF.

V and J are TRBV19 and TRBJ1-5; D is possibly TRBD1 (5 bases). Germline-derived CDR1 and CDR2 are LNHDA and SQIVND (reference sequence). With 3 bases removed from V and 7 bases from J, the gap between germline ends came to 10 bases. This CDR3 has 13 residues. CDR3 sequence: CASSIAGRQPQHF. CDR3 in DNA: TGTGCCAGTAGTATCGCAGGGAGGCAGCCCCAGCATTTT.

The V call is TRBV5-1, the J call TRBJ2-7, with no clear D. CDR3 length: 14 amino acids. V lost 4 bases and J lost 5, with 16 bases in between. Germline CDR1 is SGHRS and CDR2 is YFSETQ. CDR3 coding DNA: TGCGCCAGCAGCCCAGACACTTCGTCACACGAGCAGTACTTC. It translates to CASSPDTSSHEQYF.

The table lists this clone with a few counts. V and J are TRBV4-1 and TRBJ1-1; D ambiguous. The CDR3 covers 14 residues. Trimming took 1 base from V and 1 from J, leaving 7 bases between them. The germline V gene has CDR1 MGHRA and CDR2 YSYEKL. Here the CDR3 DNA reads TGCGCCAGCAGCCAAGGGAGAGAGAACACTGAAGCTTTCTTT. Encoded protein: CASSQGRENTEAFF.

This clone was recorded only once. CDR3 protein: CAQEDRGQETQYF. The CDR3 DNA follows: TGTGCCCAGGAGGACAGGGGGCAGGAGACCCAGTACTTC. This chain links TRBV2 with TRBJ2-5; 11 bases line up with TRBD1. Trimming removed 11 bases from V and 5 bases from J; junction bases left unmatched: 7. The germline V gene has CDR1 SNHLY and CDR2 FYNNEI. There are 13 residues in the CDR3.

The V call is TRBV29-1, the J call TRBJ2-7; no reliable D call. V dropped 4 bases and J dropped 0 bases, with 4 bases sitting between them. The germline V gene encodes CDR1 SQVTM and CDR2 ANQGSEA. This CDR3 spans 11 amino acids. CDR3 nucleotide sequence: TGCAGCGTTGCTGACTCCTACGAGCAGTACTTC. Its protein product is CSVADSYEQYF.

The chain links TRBV10-3 to TRBJ2-7; D might be TRBD1 (5 bases). Germline lookup yields CDR1 ENHRY and CDR2 SYGVKD. The CDR3 contains 11 residues. The V end was cut by 4 bases, the J end by 6 bases, with 7 bases between. This CDR3 reads CAISVGVEQYF. The CDR3 bases are TGTGCCATCAGTGTAGGGGTCGAGCAGTACTTC.

The chain couples TRBV2 to TRBJ1-2; D ambiguous. The CDR3 has 15 residues. V lost 0 bases to trimming and J lost 8 bases, with 16 bases between them. Germline-derived CDR1 and CDR2 are SNHLY and FYNNEI. The DNA for the CDR3 is TGTGCCAGCAGTGAAGCGCTCCTGCTCAAAGGGGGCTACACCTTC. It yields the protein CASSEALLLKGGYTF.

The V gene is TRBV6-5, the J gene TRBJ2-7; 8 nucleotides agree with TRBD2. Germline lookup yields CDR1 MNHEY and CDR2 SVGAGI. The junction had 4 bases not matched to a gene; V was cut back by 4 bases and J by 2 bases. The CDR3 is 14 residues long. The CDR3 nucleotides are TGTGCCAGCAGTTCCCTAGCGGGTGCCTACGAGCAGTACTTC. Its protein is CASSSLAGAYEQYF.

This clone was observed a handful of times. The CDR3 reads CASSDAGGDNSPLHF. The CDR3 bases are TGTGCCAGCAGTGATGCAGGGGGGGATAATTCACCCCTCCACTTT. This chain links TRBV6-1 with TRBJ1-6, with TRBD1 matching over 7 bases. The CDR3 runs 15 residues. V shed 3 bases, J shed 5 bases, and the junction held 4 bases outside the gene matches. Germline V gene data show CDR1 as MNHNS and CDR2 as SASEGT.

Concerning this clone itself: The same CDR3 can be traced to other DNA sequences in this sample. This rearrangement joins TRBV5-1 to TRBJ2-1; tentative D call: TRBD1 (6 bases). The CDR3 runs to 13 residues. V lost 4 bases, J lost 4 bases, and 9 bases lay in between. Germline V gene data show CDR1 as SGHRS and CDR2 as YFSETQ. The CDR3 sequence is CASSPGTYNEQFF. DNA for the CDR3: TGCGCCAGCAGCCCCGGGACATACAATGAGCAGTTCTTC.

Of note for this clone: At the DNA level, this CDR3 is encoded by other sequences in the same sample as well. The chain joins TRBV14 to TRBJ2-7, with D hard to call. The CDR3 has 11 residues. The germline gives CDR1 SGHDN, CDR2 FVKESK. Trimming took 2 bases from V and 4 from J, leaving 3 bases between them. As DNA, the CDR3 is TGTGCCAGCAGCCAAAATTACGAGCAGTACTTC. This gives the protein CASSQNYEQYF.

J is TRBJ1-2 and V is TRBV19; D possibly corresponds to TRBD1 (6 bases). From germline, CDR1 is LNHDA and CDR2 SQIVND (reference sequence). Trimming left V 7 bases short and J 2 bases short, with 20 bases between. The CDR3 has 16 amino acids. The DNA for the CDR3 is TGTGCCAGTAACAATGACAGGATTACATCGAACTATGGCTACACCTTC. Translation: CASNNDRITSNYGYTF.

The V call is TRBV6-6, the J call TRBJ2-3, with D possibly called TRBD1 or TRBD2 (5 bases each). CDR1 and CDR2 (germline): MNHNY, SVGAGI (reference sequence). The CDR3 runs to 12 residues. Between the trimmed V and J ends, which lost 2 bases and 6 bases, there was a span of 6 bases. CDR3 sequence reads: CASSYEGDTQYF. In nucleotides, the CDR3 is TGTGCCAGCAGTTACGAGGGGGATACGCAGTATTTT.

This chain links TRBV30 with TRBJ1-4, with 10 bases lining up with TRBD1. CDR3 length: 18 residues. Germline CDR1 and CDR2: GTSNPN and SVGIG (reference sequence). V shed 0 bases and J 7 bases; nucleotides not matched to a gene: 14. CDR3 loop: CAWSVQGQGKLTSEKLFF. Here the CDR3 DNA reads TGTGCCTGGAGTGTACAGGGACAGGGGAAATTGACGTCTGAAAAACTGTTTTTT.

The chain is built from TRBV6-6 and TRBJ2-2, with no clear D. The V end was cut by 8 bases, the J end by 1 base, with 11 bases between. The length of the CDR3 is 14 residues. Per germline, CDR1 MNHNY and CDR2 SVGAGI (reference sequence). The CDR3 spells CASRAEGNTGELFF. The CDR3 coding sequence is TGTGCCAGCCGGGCGGAAGGGAACACCGGGGAGCTGTTTTTT.

This chain links TRBV5-1 with TRBJ2-7; possible D gene TRBD2, 6 bases. Trimming pared 0 bases from V and 3 bases from J, leaving 13 bases between. The CDR3 is 15 amino acids. CDR1 and CDR2 from the germline V gene are SGHRS and YFSETQ. The CDR3 region has the DNA TGCGCCAGCAGCTTGGAGGCAGGGACTTACTACGAGCAGTACTTC. Protein product: CASSLEAGTYYEQYF.